The 23 T cell receptor beta chains presented below share a single source sample, sequenced in a study of blood T cell repertoires in COVID-19. The assay was immunoSEQ multiplex PCR, and TCRdb's table has in-frame clones only and misses some. The top ten hold roughly 2% of the sample, which has about 270,000 clones, approximately 90% seen once. The sample was PBMCs or T cells enriched from blood (not recorded which). The receptors come from a woman in her 40s with acute COVID-19.

This chain connects TRBV3-1 (or the pseudogene TRBV3-2) to TRBJ1-1; 7 bases are a match to TRBD1. Germline V gene data show CDR1 as LGHDT and CDR2 as YNNKEL (reference sequence). With V trimmed by 6 bases and J by 1 base, 8 bases remained unmatched. CDR3 length: 15 amino acids. CDR3 in amino acids: CASSSGQIANTEAFF. CDR3 in DNA: TGTGCCAGCAGTTCGGGACAGATTGCGAACACTGAAGCTTTCTTT.

The rearrangement joins TRBV6-1 to TRBJ1-2; tentatively, D is TRBD1 (5 bases). Trimming took 1 base from V and 3 from J, leaving 12 bases between them. Per germline, CDR1 MNHNS and CDR2 SASEGT. The CDR3 loop spans 15 amino acids. The CDR3 is CASSEVGLPDYGYTF. The CDR3 DNA follows: TGTGCCAGCAGTGAAGTGGGACTACCCGACTATGGCTACACCTTC.

This clone was found once. V gene TRBV11-3 combines with J gene TRBJ2-4, with D possibly matching TRBD2 (6 bases). V was trimmed by 0 bases and J by 3 bases, leaving 15 bases between them. The CDR3 sequence is 17 residues long. Germline lookup yields CDR1 SGHNT and CDR2 YENEEA. This CDR3 reads CASSLDRGIGVKNIQYF. The CDR3 DNA follows: TGTGCCAGCAGCTTAGATCGCGGGATAGGGGTCAAAAACATTCAGTACTTC.

The chain recombines TRBV6-5 with TRBJ2-3; D perhaps matches TRBD2 (6 bases). Trimming took 0 bases from V and 5 from J, leaving 9 bases between them. Germline values: CDR1 MNHEY, CDR2 SVGAGI. CDR3 size: 14 residues. The CDR3 loop is CASSYSGGKDTQYF. The DNA for the CDR3 is TGTGCCAGCAGTTACTCCGGGGGAAAAGATACGCAGTATTTT.

The chain combines TRBV27 with TRBJ1-1; 7 bases align to TRBD1. There are 13 residues in the CDR3. Trimming cost V 10 bases and J 1 base; bases outside gene matches: 6. In germline, CDR1 is MNHEY, CDR2 SMNVEV (reference sequence). In nucleotides, the CDR3 is TGTGCCACCCGACAGGGAGCGAACACTGAAGCTTTCTTT. Translation gives CATRQGANTEAFF.

As regards this clone: An end of the junction differs from the germline gene, which may be a read error. The chain uses TRBV6-1 and TRBJ1-3; D is unresolved. Germline loops: CDR1 MNHNS, CDR2 SASEGT. This CDR3 has 10 residues. CDR3 nucleotide sequence: TGTGCCAGCAGTGAAGGGACTCCGCATTTT. It encodes CASSEGTPHF.

This chain links TRBV4-3 with TRBJ1-1; 7 positions agree with TRBD1. This CDR3 region has 15 residues. V was clipped by 6 bases and J by 3 bases; unmatched bases: 10. The germline V gene encodes CDR1 LGHNA and CDR2 YSLEER. This CDR3 is CASSDSGTEYTEAFF. CDR3 in DNA: TGCGCCAGCAGTGATTCCGGGACAGAGTACACTGAAGCTTTCTTT.

The chain recombines TRBV5-5 with TRBJ1-2; 7 bases map to TRBD1. The CDR3 covers 16 residues. Germline CDR1 SGHKS, CDR2 YYEKEE (reference sequence). V gave up 5 bases and J gave up 0 bases; unmatched junction bases: 10. The CDR3 loop is CASRLKAGGANYGYTF. The CDR3 nucleotides read TGTGCCAGCAGATTAAAGGCAGGGGGAGCTAACTATGGCTACACCTTC.

The rearrangement uses TRBV5-4 and TRBJ2-5, with 12 positions matching TRBD1. The CDR3 extends over 15 amino acids. The germline gives CDR1 SGHNT, CDR2 YYREEE (reference sequence). The trim removed 4 bases at V and 5 bases at J, leaving 6 bases unmatched. In nucleotides, the CDR3 is TGTGCCAGCAGCCCTGGGACAGGGGGCACGGAGACCCAGTACTTC. This codes for CASSPGTGGTETQYF.

This clone appeared many times. The rearrangement uses TRBV28 and TRBJ1-6; D remains unclear. V lost 4 bases to trimming and J lost 9 bases, with 10 bases between them. The CDR3 is 13 amino acids. Germline assignment: CDR1 MDHEN and CDR2 SYDVKM. The CDR3 coding sequence is TGTGCCAGCAGTTGGAACGAGGGTTCACCCCTCCACTTT. As protein: CASSWNEGSPLHF.

This chain links TRBV6-2 or TRBV6-3 with TRBJ2-7; 7 bases are shared with TRBD1. This CDR3 spans 15 amino acids. Germline assignment: CDR1 MNHEY and CDR2 SVGEGT. V dropped 0 bases and J dropped 0; count of bases not matched to a gene: 2. CDR3 in amino acids: CASSYSTGYSYEQYF. The CDR3 DNA reads TGTGCCAGCAGTTACTCGACAGGGTACTCCTACGAGCAGTACTTC.

This rearrangement joins TRBV6-5 to TRBJ1-1; the match to TRBD1 covers 7 bases. Per germline, CDR1 MNHEY and CDR2 SVGAGI. This CDR3 spans 15 amino acids. Trimming took 4 bases from V and 5 from J; bases not matched to a gene: 10. CDR3 nucleotides: TGTGCCAGCAGTTTCTCCGGGACAGTACTAACTGAAGCTTTCTTT. Residues: CASSFSGTVLTEAFF.

V and J are TRBV5-6 and TRBJ1-3; possible D gene TRBD1, 6 bases. The germline V gene encodes CDR1 SGHDT and CDR2 YYEEEE. CDR3 length: 14 residues. V was cut by 6 bases and J by 8 bases, with 18 bases left in between. The CDR3 loop reads CASTLTGFEDTIYF. DNA of the CDR3: TGTGCCAGCACCCTTACAGGGTTTGAAGACACCATATATTTT.

In its sample, this clone was seen once. V is TRBV28 and J is TRBJ1-5; D remains unclear. Germline V gene data show CDR1 as MDHEN and CDR2 as SYDVKM. The V end was cut by 6 bases, the J end by 5 bases, with 11 bases between. This CDR3 contains 13 residues. The CDR3: CASRNSEDQPQHF. Here the CDR3 DNA reads TGTGCCAGCAGAAATTCTGAGGATCAGCCCCAGCATTTT.

This chain uses TRBV5-1 with TRBJ2-7; 8 bases are a match to TRBD2. The CDR3 loop spans 15 amino acids. The germline V gene encodes CDR1 SGHRS and CDR2 YFSETQ. Losses at the gene ends were 2 bases for V and 2 bases for J; bases not matched to a gene: 6. The DNA for the CDR3 is TGCGCCAGCAGCTTTAACCCGGGGGGGGCCTACGAGCAGTACTTC. Amino acid sequence: CASSFNPGGAYEQYF. Using reference TRBV5-1 and TRBJ2-7 for the parts outside the CDR3, the full variable domain is KAGVTQTPRYLIKTRGQQVTLSCSPISGHRSVSWYQQTPGQGLQFLFEYFSETQRNKGNFPGRFSGRQFSNSRSEMNVSTLELGDSALYLCASSFNPGGAYEQYFGPGTRLTVT.

This chain joins TRBV6-5 and TRBJ1-1; D unresolved. V was cut by 6 bases and J by 1 base, with 9 bases left in between. The CDR3 is 13 residues long. Germline-derived CDR1 and CDR2 are MNHEY and SVGAGI. CDR3 protein: CASSRGENTEAFF. The CDR3, as DNA: TGTGCCAGCAGCCGCGGGGAGAACACTGAAGCTTTCTTT.

The table lists this clone with a count of one. The chain couples TRBV7-6 to TRBJ2-7; a weak D match, TRBD2 (6 bases). Germline V CDR1 and CDR2: SGHVS, FNYEAQ. V was shortened by 5 bases and J by 3 bases, with 17 bases between the two germline ends. The CDR3 totals 15 residues. CDR3 coding DNA: TGTGCCAGCAGCGTCAATAGCGGACTTGGCTACGAGCAGTACTTC. This encodes CASSVNSGLGYEQYF.

This rearrangement joins TRBV5-1 to TRBJ2-2, with D hard to call. This CDR3 contains 14 residues. Germline assignment: CDR1 SGHRS and CDR2 YFSETQ. The V and J ends lost 4 bases and 6 bases respectively, with 13 bases between them. CDR3 nucleotide sequence: TGCGCCAGCAGCCTCAGTGCCTCCCCCGGGGAGCTGTTTTTT. This encodes CASSLSASPGELFF. Using reference TRBV5-1 and TRBJ2-2 for the parts outside the CDR3, the full variable domain is KAGVTQTPRYLIKTRGQQVTLSCSPISGHRSVSWYQQTPGQGLQFLFEYFSETQRNKGNFPGRFSGRQFSNSRSEMNVSTLELGDSALYLCASSLSASPGELFFGEGSRLTVL.

V and J are TRBV18 and TRBJ1-2; 7 nucleotides line up with TRBD1. This CDR3 is 13 amino acids long. V was pared by 3 bases and J by 8 bases, with 6 bases of the junction left unmatched. Germline V gene sequence: CDR1 KGHSH, CDR2 LQKENI. In DNA, the CDR3 is TGTGCCAGCTCACCGGGACAGCCGGGGGGCTACACCTTC. Translation: CASSPGQPGGYTF. Full variable domain (rest looked up from reference TRBV18 and TRBJ1-2): NAGVMQNPRHLVRRRGQEARLRCSPMKGHSHVYWYRQLPEEGLKFMVYLQKENIIDESGMPKERFSAEFPKEGPSILRIQQVVRGDSAAYFCASSPGQPGGYTFGSGTRLTVV.

The gene calls are TRBV5-4 and TRBJ1-2; 7 bases map to TRBD1. This CDR3 contains 16 residues. Germline V gene sequence: CDR1 SGHNT, CDR2 YYREEE (reference sequence). V was pared by 0 bases and J by 8 bases, with 13 bases of the junction left unmatched. This CDR3 is CASSLDRQGPSAGYTF. In nucleotides, the CDR3 is TGTGCCAGCAGCTTGGATCGACAGGGTCCGTCGGCGGGCTACACCTTC.

The chain links TRBV3-1 (or the pseudogene TRBV3-2) to TRBJ2-4, with D maybe TRBD1 (6 bases). Trimming shortened V by 1 base and J by 3 bases, and 16 bases separated the two germline ends. The CDR3 is made up of 17 amino acids. Germline V lookup: CDR1 LGHDT, CDR2 YNNKEL (reference sequence). This CDR3 is CASSQVNQGTGKNIQYF. The CDR3 bases are TGTGCCAGCAGCCAAGTAAACCAGGGGACCGGCAAAAACATTCAGTACTTC.

The chain couples TRBV28 to TRBJ2-2, with 7 bases aligning to TRBD1. There are 15 residues in the CDR3. Germline V gives CDR1 MDHEN, CDR2 SYDVKM. V shed 10 bases, J shed 5 bases, and the junction held 13 bases outside the gene matches. The CDR3 nucleotides read TGTGCCACCTCAGCGCAGGCAGGGGGTACCGGGGAGCTGTTTTTT. It encodes CATSAQAGGTGELFF.

The V call is TRBV18, the J call TRBJ1-5, with 8 bases fitting TRBD1. With V trimmed by 5 bases and J by 0 bases, 3 bases remained unmatched. This CDR3 has 15 residues. Germline lookup yields CDR1 KGHSH and CDR2 LQKENI. CDR3 sequence: CASSSDRGSNQPQHF. The CDR3 coding sequence is TGTGCCAGCTCATCAGACAGGGGTAGCAATCAGCCCCAGCATTTT.